Sequencing of this T cell receptor (beta chain) was carried out in a study of CXCR3-negative and CXCR3-positive naive CD8 T cells. It was by 5' RACE with UMI labels that the TRB cDNA libraries were prepared. Using the 5' RACE reads, TCRdb records one entry per CDR3 protein without DNA. Its table records 45,000 to 65,000 distinct CDR3 sequences. Germline V CDR1 and CDR2: MDHEN, SYDVKM. CDR3 length: 14 amino acids. This sequence was found in a human donor in good health. Some clones in this sample may be carry-over from other donors' samples. The source material was naive CXCR3- CD8+ T cells from blood. Subset reported: CD45RO-CCR7+CD27+CD95- naive CD8+ T cells lacking CXCR3 (TNR3-). This sequence joins TRBV28 and TRBJ2-5; no DNA is available, so the TRBD2 call from TCRdb remains unchecked. CDR3 sequence reads: CASKPAGAQETQYF. The full variable domain, in which reference TRBV28 and TRBJ2-5 provide the parts outside the CDR3, is DVKVTQSSRYLVKRTGEKVFLECVQDMDHENMFWYRQDPGLGLRLIYFSYDVKMKEKGDIPEGYSVSREKKERFSLILESASTNQTSMYLCASKPAGAQETQYFGPGTRLLVL.